The entry below gives a single T cell receptor (beta chain) sequence along with its context. Its antigen remains undetermined. Base qualities are not recorded, but no much larger clone differs from it by a single base. This specimen belongs to a study of T cell changes during pregnancy in multiple sclerosis (dated by TCRdb to the late 2010s). With respect to the entire study: Changes in the T cell repertoire over the course of pregnancy were examined in this study in women with multiple sclerosis.

The library was made by the immunoSEQ multiplex PCR assay. Drawn from immuneACCESS, this table holds only the in-frame rearrangements with V and J called that TCRdb kept. Clones are partly lost; checked studies trace under half to an unresolved V gene and leave the rest unexplained. This sample gives 55,000 to 85,000 clones in total; around 90% of them show up just once. The ten biggest clones cover 0.29% of the sample. From the germline V gene, CDR1 is MDHEN and CDR2 is SYDVKM. Spanning cysteine to phenylalanine, the CDR3 consists of 14 amino acids. Only the CDR3 DNA stays, 42 bases, in frame from base 1. A distance of 16 bases separates the germline ends of V and J, which lose 6 bases and 7 bases respectively.

Rearrangement joined TRBV28 to TRBJ1-5; TRBD1 might be the D gene, on 6 matching bases. Sample: CD4+ T cells from peripheral blood mononuclear cells, taken after pregnancy. The receptor comes from a female donor with multiple sclerosis, enrolled in a pregnancy study. The DNA sequence reads TGTGCCAGCAGCCCACAGGGAGCGCGACAGCCCCAGCATTTT. This encodes CASSPQGARQPQHF.